This TCR beta chain was observed in a study of identical twins. The CDR3 is 12 amino acids. V lost 4 bases and J 4 bases, leaving 7 bases between the germline ends. The germline V gene encodes CDR1 SEHNR and CDR2 FQNEAQ (reference sequence). TCRdb reanalysed the 5' RACE reads using MiXCR and keeps one entry per CDR3 protein. The sample records roughly 570,000 distinct CDR3 sequences, nearly 10% being singletons. This clonotype was detected only a few times. This sample was shared with a second study, whose subject was yellow fever vaccine responses in identical twins.

The TCR comes from a woman aged 18-29 years in good health. The chain links TRBV7-9 to TRBJ1-1, with unresolved D. The sample consisted of PBMCs. In DNA form, the CDR3 reads TGTGCCAGCAGCTCGGCAGTCACTGAAGCTTTCTTT. Translated, it gives CASSSAVTEAFF.